This is a list of T cell receptor beta chains from one sample in a study of OX40 agonist ivuxolimab in advanced cancers. Generated by immunoSEQ multiplex PCR, the TCRdb table keeps only in-frame clones and is missing some. The table shows about 70,000 clones, with 86% occurring only once. The sample was CD4+ or CD8+ T cells sorted from blood, taken in a trial of the OX40 agonist ivuxolimab. The source of these receptors is an adult with an advanced solid tumor such as melanoma, head and neck, liver or kidney cancer. Both conserved end residues are part of each CDR3. D genes are given only for firm matches. Clone size appears in some rows only: once, few, many, or a class for an expanded clone.

DNA	CDR3	V	J	size	D
TGTGCCTGGAGTTCCCGGACAGGGACCACAGATACGCAGTATTTT	CAWSSRTGTTDTQYF	TRBV30	TRBJ2-3	NA	TRBD1
TGTGCCAGCAGTTACGGAGGGCAGCCCTATGGCTACACCTTC	CASSYGGQPYGYTF	TRBV6-5	TRBJ1-2	few	NA
TGTGCCAGCAGCACCCTAGGGGCGGCACGAACCGGGGAGCTGTTTTTT	CASSTLGAARTGELFF	TRBV27	TRBJ2-2	few	NA
TGTGCCAGCAGCTCCAGACAGGATTTCGGTGAAGCTTTCTTT	CASSSRQDFGEAFF	TRBV7-2	TRBJ1-1	NA	NA
TGTGCCAGCCGACAGGCGGGAGGTGAGCAGTTCTTC	CASRQAGGEQFF	TRBV6-5	TRBJ2-1	NA	TRBD2
TGCAGCGTTGTAAAGGAGGAAAAACTGTTTTTT	CSVVKEEKLFF	TRBV29-1	TRBJ1-4	NA	NA
TGCAGCGTTCGAGGGGGATCCGAGCAGTACTTC	CSVRGGSEQYF	TRBV29-1	TRBJ2-7	NA	NA
TGTGCCAGCAGGCCGACAGCTGGAAACACCATATATTTT	CASRPTAGNTIYF	TRBV6-5	TRBJ1-3	NA	NA
TGTGCCAGCAGCGAGATCGGGACAGGACAGTACTTC	CASSEIGTGQYF	TRBV6-5	TRBJ2-7	NA	TRBD1
TGTGCCAGCAGTGCTGTTTGGGACGGGGGAGGCTATGGCTACACCTTC	CASSAVWDGGGYGYTF	TRBV6-1	TRBJ1-2	NA	NA
TGTGCCAGCAGCCCTATTTGGGGAGAGACCCAGTACTTC	CASSPIWGETQYF	TRBV7-2	TRBJ2-5	NA	NA
TGTGCTATTGGGGGAGAGACCCAGTACTTC	CAIGGETQYF	TRBV7-7	TRBJ2-5	NA	NA
TGTGCCAGCAGCTTAGACATTACTCAGTTCTTC	CASSLDITQFF	TRBV7-2	TRBJ2-1	once	NA
TGTGCCAGCAGCAAGCCCGGCGTGAACACTGAAGCTTTCTTT	CASSKPGVNTEAFF	TRBV6-6	TRBJ1-1	NA	NA
TGTGCCAGCAGCGTTGACGGCCGAGGGGCAACTAATGAAAAACTGTTTTTT	CASSVDGRGATNEKLFF	TRBV9	TRBJ1-4	NA	NA
TGTGCCAGCAGCCAAGTTAGAGCGGGGGGGCCGGAAAATACGCAGTATTTT	CASSQVRAGGPENTQYF	TRBV4-2	TRBJ2-3	NA	TRBD2
TGCGCCAGCAGCTTGAATGTGGGGAGCGCCCCTAGTGAGACCCAGTACTTC	CASSLNVGSAPSETQYF	TRBV5-1	TRBJ2-5	NA	NA
TGTGCCAGCAGCCTTAAGCCGGGGGGACGCACCGGGGAGCTGTTTTTT	CASSLKPGGRTGELFF	TRBV6-4	TRBJ2-2	NA	TRBD2
TGCGCCAGCTCCTCGGAGGGAGGGCCTTACAATGAGCAGTTCTTC	CASSSEGGPYNEQFF	TRBV5-1	TRBJ2-1	NA	TRBD2
TGTGCCAGTACCCCCGGGACAGGGGAAGAGACCCAGTACTTC	CASTPGTGEETQYF	TRBV19	TRBJ2-5	NA	TRBD1
TGTGCCACAAGGGGGCAGGGGGCATACGAGAACACTGAAGCTTTCTTT	CATRGQGAYENTEAFF	TRBV10-3	TRBJ1-1	NA	TRBD1
TGTGCCAGCAGTGTCACAGTAGCCAAAAACATTCAGTACTTC	CASSVTVAKNIQYF	TRBV6-1	TRBJ2-4	NA	NA
TGTGCCAGCAGCTTTTCTTGGGGAAAGAACGAGCAGTACTTC	CASSFSWGKNEQYF	TRBV7-2	TRBJ2-7	NA	NA
TGTGCTAGCAGCTTACATGTATTCACAGATACGCAGTATTTT	CASSLHVFTDTQYF	TRBV7-7	TRBJ2-3	NA	NA
TGTGCCAGCAGTTTGTTAGGGAGGGCCGGGAAAGCTTTCTTT	CASSLLGRAGKAFF	TRBV27	TRBJ1-1	NA	NA
TGTGCCAGCAGCGCCGGGACTTCTCTCACAGATACGCAGTATTTT	CASSAGTSLTDTQYF	TRBV9	TRBJ2-3	NA	NA
TGTGCCAGCAGCCCGCGGACTGATACAAGGGCGAACACCGGGGAGCTGTTTTTT	CASSPRTDTRANTGELFF	TRBV21-1	TRBJ2-2	once	NA
TGTGCCAGTAGTATACGACGGGCGGGCGGCTACACCTTC	CASSIRRAGGYTF	TRBV19	TRBJ1-2	NA	NA
TGTGCCAGCAGCGCCCGTGGGGGGGCAAGGAACACCGGGGAGCTGTTTTTT	CASSARGGARNTGELFF	TRBV7-2	TRBJ2-2	NA	NA
TGTGCCTGGAGTGTATTGGAACGGTTTAATTCACCCCTCCACTTT	CAWSVLERFNSPLHF	TRBV30	TRBJ1-6	NA	NA
TGTGCCAGTAGTCCGCAGGGCCTCTATGGCTACACCTTC	CASSPQGLYGYTF	TRBV19	TRBJ1-2	NA	NA
TGTGCCAGCAGCTCTAGAGGGACAGAGGCTTTCTTT	CASSSRGTEAFF	TRBV7-6	TRBJ1-1	NA	TRBD1
TGTGCCAGCAGCTTCCGCGGGGGCCCCTACGAGCAGTACTTC	CASSFRGGPYEQYF	TRBV7-2	TRBJ2-7	NA	NA
TGTGCCAGCTCACCTAACAGGTTAAGCTCCTACAATGAGCAGTTCTTC	CASSPNRLSSYNEQFF	TRBV18	TRBJ2-1	NA	NA
TGTGCCAGCAGCGTAGGATTCGGCGGGGAGCTGTTTTTT	CASSVGFGGELFF	TRBV9	TRBJ2-2	NA	NA
TGTGCCATCAGTGACACCACAGATACGCAGTATTTT	CAISDTTDTQYF	TRBV10-3	TRBJ2-3	NA	NA
TGTGCCAGTAGCCGGACAGTTCGGGAAAAACTGTTTTTT	CASSRTVREKLFF	TRBV19	TRBJ1-4	NA	NA
TGCGCCAGCAGCAAGGAGGTTATCTCTGGGGCCAACGTCCTGACTTTC	CASSKEVISGANVLTF	TRBV5-1	TRBJ2-6	NA	NA
TGTGCCAGCAGTTTAGGGACACTAGGGCCCGGGGAGCTGTTTTTT	CASSLGTLGPGELFF	TRBV27	TRBJ2-2	NA	NA
TGCGCCAGCAGGGAGGACAGCCACACAGATACGCAGTATTTT	CASREDSHTDTQYF	TRBV5-1	TRBJ2-3	once	NA
TGTGCCAGCAGTTCACCCCTCCACTTT	CASSSPLHF	TRBV28	TRBJ1-6	NA	NA
TGTGCCAGCAGCTTTGCAGGGGGCGCGAACACTGAAGCTTTCTTT	CASSFAGGANTEAFF	TRBV7-9	TRBJ1-1	once	TRBD1
TGTGCCAGCGGCCCCGGGGGAACTAATGAAAAACTGTTTTTT	CASGPGGTNEKLFF	TRBV11-3	TRBJ1-4	NA	NA
TGCGCCAGCAGCCAGAGGGAGCGGGGGGGCTACGAGCAGTACTTC	CASSQRERGGYEQYF	TRBV4-3	TRBJ2-7	NA	TRBD2
TGTGCCAGCAGCTTGTTGGGGAGCTCTGGAAACACCATATATTTT	CASSLLGSSGNTIYF	TRBV5-6	TRBJ1-3	NA	NA
TGTGCCAGCAGACGCAGCCGGGACGGTCACCACGAGCAGTACTTC	CASRRSRDGHHEQYF	TRBV5-6	TRBJ2-7	NA	NA
TGTGCCAGCAGCTTACAGCGGGGACGCAATGAGCAGTTCTTC	CASSLQRGRNEQFF	TRBV7-8	TRBJ2-1	NA	TRBD2
TGTGCCAGCAGCTTAGGGGGCTTTGATGGCTACACCTTC	CASSLGGFDGYTF	TRBV11-2	TRBJ1-2	NA	NA
TGCGCCAGCAGCCCCTCAGGTGGGGGGGTTCAGCCCCAGCATTTT	CASSPSGGGVQPQHF	TRBV5-1	TRBJ1-5	NA	NA
TGCAGCGTTGAAGAGGGTACCCCGGGGGGGACAGATACGCAGTATTTT	CSVEEGTPGGTDTQYF	TRBV29-1	TRBJ2-3	NA	TRBD2
TGTGCCAGCTCACCAGCCGGAGGGGACAATCAGCCCCAGCATTTT	CASSPAGGDNQPQHF	TRBV18	TRBJ1-5	NA	NA